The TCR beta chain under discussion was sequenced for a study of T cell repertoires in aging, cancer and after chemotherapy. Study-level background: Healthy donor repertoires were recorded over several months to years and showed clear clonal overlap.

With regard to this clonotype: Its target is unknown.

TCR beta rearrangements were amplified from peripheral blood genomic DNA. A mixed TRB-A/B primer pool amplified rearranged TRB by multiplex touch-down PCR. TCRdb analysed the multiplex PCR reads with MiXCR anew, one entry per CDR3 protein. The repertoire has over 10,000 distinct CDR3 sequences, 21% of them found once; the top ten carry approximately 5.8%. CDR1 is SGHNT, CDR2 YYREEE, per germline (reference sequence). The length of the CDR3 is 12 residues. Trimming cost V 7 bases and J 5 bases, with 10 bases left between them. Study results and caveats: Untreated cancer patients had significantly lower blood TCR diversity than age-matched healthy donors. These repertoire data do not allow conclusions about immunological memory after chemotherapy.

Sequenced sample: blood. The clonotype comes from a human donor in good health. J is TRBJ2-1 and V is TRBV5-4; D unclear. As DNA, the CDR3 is TGTGCCAGCCGAGTTCCTGACAATGAGCAGTTCTTC. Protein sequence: CASRVPDNEQFF.